The 19 T cell receptor beta chains below were found in one sample sequenced in a study of beta chain features in type 1 diabetes. Regarding the study as a whole: Shortening of TCRB CDR3s, moderate but significant, appeared in all four CD4+ subsets of Type 1 diabetes patients.

These receptors' targets are unknown. The isolated RNA, all of it, was reverse transcribed, so expressed TCRB transcripts were what got sequenced. Produced via immunoSEQ multiplex PCR; TCRdb's table is partial and in-frame only. The table has some 250,000 clones, 11% seen once; the top ten hold around 0.015%. Sequences were obtained from naive CD4+ T cells from blood. The receptor source for this set is a young man with type 1 diabetes.

This rearrangement joins TRBV7-9 to TRBJ1-6; no clear D. CDR1 and CDR2 (germline): SEHNR, FQNEAQ (reference sequence). V was cut by 2 bases and J by 7 bases, with 3 bases left in between. The CDR3 runs 12 residues. CDR3 coding DNA: TGTGCCAGCAGCTTAATAAATTCACCCCTCCACTTT. Protein sequence: CASSLINSPLHF.

This clone has a handful of counts. The chain has TRBV2 and TRBJ2-1; maybe TRBD2 (6 bases). V lost 5 bases and J 0 bases, leaving 14 bases between the germline ends. CDR1 and CDR2 (germline): SNHLY, FYNNEI. This CDR3 region has 16 residues. The CDR3 DNA is TGTGCCAGCAGTATGGACGGGGAGGCCTCCTACAATGAGCAGTTCTTC. Translated: CASSMDGEASYNEQFF.

This clone was found a few times. The chain is built from TRBV7-3 and TRBJ1-2, with D possibly being TRBD1 (6 bases). V was clipped by 0 bases and J by 2 bases, with 13 bases between them. Germline V CDR1 and CDR2: SGHTA, FQGTGA. The CDR3 consists of 16 residues. This CDR3 is CASSLTSGAKNYGYTF. The CDR3 DNA reads TGTGCCAGCAGCTTAACTTCAGGGGCGAAGAACTATGGCTACACCTTC. The full variable domain, rest sourced from reference TRBV7-3 and TRBJ1-2, is GAGVSQTPSNKVTEKGKYVELRCDPISGHTALYWYRQSLGQGPEFLIYFQGTGAADDSGLPNDRFFAVRPEGSVSTLKIQRTERGDSAVYLCASSLTSGAKNYGYTFGSGTRLTVV.

This clone was seen a handful of times. This chain connects TRBV18 to TRBJ1-2; TRBD1 aligns across 9 bases. The CDR3 has 17 amino acids. Germline CDR1 reads KGHSH; CDR2 reads LQKENI. The trim removed 3 bases at V and 4 bases at J, leaving 12 bases unmatched. CDR3 residues: CASSPSGTGGWGYGYTF. The CDR3 nucleotides read TGTGCCAGCTCACCCTCGGGAACAGGGGGCTGGGGCTATGGCTACACCTTC.

A few counts support this clone. V gene TRBV5-1 combines with J gene TRBJ2-3; 10 nucleotides agree with TRBD2. The germline CDR1 and CDR2 sequences are SGHRS and YFSETQ. The V gene end was trimmed by 4 bases and the J gene end by 8 bases; junction bases not matched to a gene: 7. The CDR3 spans 14 residues. The CDR3: CASSPAGGETTQYF. CDR3 bases: TGCGCCAGCAGCCCAGCGGGGGGGGAGACTACGCAGTATTTT.

The J gene is TRBJ1-6, the V gene TRBV9; 7 bases are shared with TRBD1. Germline-derived CDR1 and CDR2 are SGDLS and YYNGEE. V was clipped by 0 bases and J by 10 bases; unmatched bases: 10. This CDR3 spans 16 amino acids. CDR3 coding DNA: TGTGCCAGCAGCGTAGACGGTCGCAGGGGGGACTCACCCCTCCACTTT. It translates to CASSVDGRRGDSPLHF.

This clone appeared a few times. The chain joins TRBV29-1 to TRBJ2-7, with TRBD1 matching 10 bases. This CDR3 has 14 residues. In germline, CDR1 is SQVTM, CDR2 ANQGSEA. V lost 6 bases to trimming and J lost 5 bases; unmatched junction nucleotides: 10. In DNA form, the CDR3 reads TGCAGCGTCGCCCCGGGACAGGGGCGCCACGAGCAGTACTTC. This codes for CSVAPGQGRHEQYF.

This clone has just a few counts. This chain links TRBV19 with TRBJ2-3, with D maybe TRBD2 (5 bases). From germline, CDR1 is LNHDA and CDR2 SQIVND (reference sequence). The CDR3 has 13 residues. V was trimmed by 5 bases and J by 4 bases, leaving 10 bases between them. The CDR3 sequence is CASSQSRADTQYF. DNA for the CDR3: TGTGCCAGTAGTCAGTCGAGGGCAGATACGCAGTATTTT.

This clone came up a few times. The chain carries TRBV6-6 and TRBJ2-2; the D gene is possibly TRBD2 (5 bases). Trimming pared 0 bases from V and 8 bases from J, leaving 10 bases between. The CDR3 consists of 14 residues. The germline gives CDR1 MNHNY, CDR2 SVGAGI (reference sequence). CDR3: CASSYSTGKGELFF. CDR3 coding DNA: TGTGCCAGCAGTTACTCGACGGGGAAAGGGGAGCTGTTTTTT.

This clone was seen a few times. The chain couples TRBV19 to TRBJ2-1, with TRBD1 matching over 8 bases. CDR1 and CDR2 (germline): LNHDA, SQIVND (reference sequence). CDR3 length: 14 amino acids. The V gene end was trimmed by 5 bases and the J gene end by 7 bases; junction bases not matched to a gene: 7. This chain's CDR3 is CASSLGQGRNEQFF. The CDR3 DNA sequence: TGTGCCAGTAGTCTCGGACAGGGTCGAAATGAGCAGTTCTTC. Complete variable domain (other parts from reference TRBV19 and TRBJ2-1): DGGITQSPKYLFRKEGQNVTLSCEQNLNHDAMYWYRQDPGQGLRLIYYSQIVNDFQKGDIAEGYSVSREKKESFPLTVTSAQKNPTAFYLCASSLGQGRNEQFFGPGTRLTVL.

The V and J genes are TRBV5-6 and TRBJ2-3; TRBD2 matches at 11 bases. The junction had 6 bases not matched to a gene; V was cut back by 2 bases and J by 1 base. Germline V gives CDR1 SGHDT, CDR2 YYEEEE. The CDR3 is 17 amino acids. CDR3 protein: CASSFLQLAGGTDTQYF. CDR3 bases: TGTGCCAGCAGCTTCTTGCAACTAGCGGGGGGCACAGATACGCAGTATTTT.

There are a few counts of this clone. V and J are TRBV6-5 and TRBJ1-4; 8 nucleotides align to TRBD1. CDR1 is MNHEY and CDR2 is SVGAGI in the germline V gene. The ends lost 5 bases at V and 3 bases at J; junction bases unmatched: 2. The CDR3 loop spans 14 amino acids. The DNA for the CDR3 is TGTGCCAGCAGTCTGACAGGGGCTAATGAAAAACTGTTTTTT. This translates into CASSLTGANEKLFF.

This clone was observed a handful of times. The chain recombines TRBV19 with TRBJ2-5, with a possible D match to TRBD1 (6 bases). The CDR3 length is 18 residues. Between the trimmed V and J ends, which lost 3 bases and 0 bases, there was a span of 20 bases. Germline-derived CDR1 and CDR2 are LNHDA and SQIVND (reference sequence). CDR3 region: CASSIGGSAGVYQETQYF. CDR3 nucleotide sequence: TGTGCCAGTAGTATTGGGGGAAGTGCAGGGGTTTACCAAGAGACCCAGTACTTC.

There are a few counts of this clone. The rearrangement joins TRBV15 to TRBJ2-3; TRBD2 agrees at 15 bases. V lost 0 bases to trimming and J lost 2 bases; unmatched junction nucleotides: 6. Germline assignment: CDR1 LNHNV and CDR2 YYDKDF (reference sequence). The CDR3 has 19 residues. For the CDR3, the DNA is TGTGCCACCAGCAGAGAGATGGGACTAGCGGGGGGATTCACAGATACGCAGTATTTT. Translation gives CATSREMGLAGGFTDTQYF.

This clone showed up just a few times. V and J are TRBV28 and TRBJ2-7; D may be TRBD1 (5 bases). The CDR3 extends over 12 amino acids. V was shortened by 5 bases and J by 3 bases, with 8 bases between the two germline ends. Germline V gene data show CDR1 as MDHEN and CDR2 as SYDVKM. The CDR3 reads CASSLGHYEQYF. The CDR3 DNA sequence: TGTGCCAGCAGTCTTGGACACTACGAGCAGTACTTC. Filled out from reference TRBV28 and TRBJ2-7, the complete variable domain reads DVKVTQSSRYLVKRTGEKVFLECVQDMDHENMFWYRQDPGLGLRLIYFSYDVKMKEKGDIPEGYSVSREKKERFSLILESASTNQTSMYLCASSLGHYEQYFGPGTRLTVT.

This clone was detected a few times. The V and J genes are TRBV5-1 and TRBJ2-3; unclear D gene. CDR1 and CDR2 from the germline V gene are SGHRS and YFSETQ. This CDR3 has 14 residues. Trimming removed 0 bases from V and 2 bases from J, with 7 bases in between. CDR3 nucleotide sequence: TGCGCCAGCAGCTTGGCCAAGCTCACAGATACGCAGTATTTT. Translation gives CASSLAKLTDTQYF.

This chain links TRBV5-1 with TRBJ2-3; D might be TRBD2 (5 bases). V lost 2 bases, J lost 2 bases, and 9 bases lay in between. The CDR3 runs 14 residues. The germline V gene encodes CDR1 SGHRS and CDR2 YFSETQ. CDR3 loop: CASSFGLYTDTQYF. For the CDR3, the DNA is TGCGCCAGCAGCTTCGGACTTTACACAGATACGCAGTATTTT.

Of note for this clone: The sample has other DNA sequences that encode this CDR3 too. The chain couples TRBV5-1 to TRBJ2-3, with 11 nucleotides matching TRBD2. CDR3 length: 15 amino acids. CDR1 SGHRS and CDR2 YFSETQ come from the germline V gene. V trimming: 4 bases; J trimming: 3 bases; junction bases outside the gene matches: 4. Here the CDR3 reads CASSLGTSGTDTQYF. The CDR3 DNA is TGCGCCAGCAGCCTGGGGACTAGCGGAACAGATACGCAGTATTTT.

The chain joins TRBV5-1 to TRBJ1-5, with D hard to call. Trimming removed 0 bases at V and 0 bases at J, with 7 bases between. The CDR3 consists of 15 residues. CDR1 is SGHRS and CDR2 is YFSETQ in the germline V gene. The CDR3 bases are TGCGCCAGCAGCTTGGGAACAACTAGCAATCAGCCCCAGCATTTT. Translated: CASSLGTTSNQPQHF.